The 10 T cell receptor beta chains listed next were all sequenced from one sample in a study of radiotherapy plus CTLA-4 blockade in lung cancer. Sequencing was performed with immunoSEQ multiplex PCR; in TCRdb, only in-frame clones are kept and a portion is missing. The table includes approximately 73,000 clones, more than 75% detected once. Sequencing was performed on peripheral blood, taken from a patient treated with radiotherapy plus ipilimumab. Receptors originate from a human donor with non-small cell lung cancer that progressed on radiotherapy plus ipilimumab.

The count of this clone is one. V gene TRBV7-9 combines with J gene TRBJ1-1; 8 bases are a match to TRBD1. Germline V lookup: CDR1 SEHNR, CDR2 FQNEAQ (reference sequence). CDR3 length: 16 amino acids. V dropped 5 bases and J dropped 0; count of bases not matched to a gene: 8. CDR3: CASSPDRGNLNTEAFF. The CDR3 nucleotides read TGTGCCAGCAGCCCAGACAGGGGAAACTTGAACACTGAAGCTTTCTTT.

V is TRBV11-3 and J is TRBJ2-3, with D hard to call. Germline CDR1 SGHNT, CDR2 YENEEA. V was clipped by 6 bases and J by 7 bases, with 11 bases between them. CDR3 size: 12 residues. The CDR3, as DNA: TGTGCCAGCAGTCTCCACGACCATACGCAGTATTTT. Its protein is CASSLHDHTQYF.

V and J are TRBV6-4 and TRBJ2-1; no firm D call. The CDR3 contains 16 residues. Germline CDR1 is MRHNA and CDR2 is SNTAGT. Trimming removed 5 bases from V and 5 bases from J, with 19 bases in between. The CDR3 is CASSRQGFEADNEQFF. The CDR3, as DNA: TGTGCCAGCAGTCGCCAAGGGTTTGAGGCGGACAATGAGCAGTTCTTC.

The V and J genes are TRBV27 and TRBJ1-3, with a tentative D call TRBD1 (5 bases). The CDR3 is 15 residues long. The V and J ends lost 3 bases and 2 bases respectively, with 11 bases between them. Germline V gene data show CDR1 as MNHEY and CDR2 as SMNVEV (reference sequence). In DNA, the CDR3 is TGTGCCAGCAGTTTTCAGGGTAGGGCTGGAAACACCATATATTTT. Protein sequence: CASSFQGRAGNTIYF.

The chain couples TRBV27 to TRBJ2-7; 13 bases are a match to TRBD2. This CDR3 is 17 amino acids long. Germline lookup yields CDR1 MNHEY and CDR2 SMNVEV (reference sequence). The V gene end was trimmed by 5 bases and the J gene end by 1 base; junction bases not matched to a gene: 8. The CDR3 bases are TGTGCCAGCAGTGGGACCGGGACTAGCGGGATATCCTACGAGCAGTACTTC. Protein product: CASSGTGTSGISYEQYF.

The chain joins TRBV7-2 to TRBJ1-1; D unclear. CDR3 length equals 10 residues. V was cut by 9 bases and J by 3 bases, with 5 bases left in between. Germline V gene sequence: CDR1 SGHTA, CDR2 FQGNSA. CDR3: CARTYTEAFF. The CDR3 bases are TGTGCCAGGACGTACACTGAAGCTTTCTTT.

The rearrangement joins TRBV6-5 to TRBJ2-3; D ambiguous. Trimming cost V 5 bases and J 3 bases, with 9 bases left between them. CDR1 and CDR2 from the germline V gene are MNHEY and SVGAGI. This CDR3 has 13 residues. The CDR3 DNA follows: TGTGCCAGCAGTCACCATAGTACAGATACGCAGTATTTT. Translated: CASSHHSTDTQYF.

This chain joins TRBV19 and TRBJ2-7, with D perhaps TRBD1 or TRBD2 (5 bases each). Deletions cut 4 bases from V and 3 bases from J, with 16 bases between. Germline V CDR1 and CDR2: LNHDA, SQIVND (reference sequence). This CDR3 comprises 15 residues. In DNA form, the CDR3 reads TGTGCCAGTAGTACCCGCCGGGACCGCGACTACGAGCAGTACTTC. Its translation is CASSTRRDRDYEQYF.

J is TRBJ2-2 and V is TRBV5-4, with a weak D call TRBD2 (6 bases). The CDR3 is made up of 16 amino acids. V gave up 1 base and J gave up 1 base, with 11 bases separating them. The germline V gene has CDR1 SGHNT and CDR2 YYREEE (reference sequence). The CDR3 DNA reads TGTGCCAGCAGCTTGCCGGGAGTAGGGAACACCGGGGAGCTGTTTTTT. It specifies CASSLPGVGNTGELFF. Supplemented by reference TRBV5-4 and TRBJ2-2, the full variable domain reads ETGVTQSPTHLIKTRGQQVTLRCSSQSGHNTVSWYQQALGQGPQFIFQYYREEENGRGNFPPRFSGLQFPNYSSELNVNALELDDSALYLCASSLPGVGNTGELFFGEGSRLTVL.

In DNA, the CDR3 is TGTGCCAGCAGCCTCAGACAGGGAGGCGAGCAGTACGTC. Amino acids: CASSLRQGGEQYV. The chain is built from TRBV7-8 and TRBJ2-7, with D possibly matching TRBD1 (7 bases). V was shortened by 5 bases and J by 6 bases, with 14 bases between the two germline ends. The CDR3 spans 13 residues. Germline V gene sequence: CDR1 SGHVS, CDR2 FQNEAQ.